This passage covers 27 T cell receptor beta chains from one sample sequenced in a study of blood T cells in healthy people across ages. Next came a second PCR, run for about 7 to 12 cycles, which used a sample-barcoded 5' primer along with a J-beta primer mix. TCRdb analysed the 5' RACE reads with MiXCR anew, one entry per CDR3 protein. The sample contains about 1,600,000 distinct CDR3 sequences, 40% to 50% of which appear only once. Sequencing was done on a sample of blood. Receptor source: a woman under 30 in good health.

A remark on this clonotype: The junction departs from germline at one end; a sequencing error may be responsible. The chain links TRBV5-1 to TRBJ2-1; D gene uncertain. The CDR3 loop spans 14 amino acids. Germline values: CDR1 SGHRS, CDR2 YFSETQ. The CDR3 DNA follows: TGCGCCGGCAGCTTGGCTAGCTCCTACAATGAGCAGTTCTTC. Residues: CAGSLASSYNEQFF.

This clonotype occurred a few times. V is TRBV20-1 and J is TRBJ2-2, with TRBD2 identical over 10 bases. The V gene end was trimmed by 0 bases and the J gene end by 3 bases; junction bases not matched to a gene: 4. CDR1 DFQATT and CDR2 SNEGSKA come from the germline V gene (reference sequence). The CDR3 loop spans 16 amino acids. The CDR3 is CSAREGLAGDTGELFF. The DNA for the CDR3 is TGCAGTGCTAGAGAGGGGCTAGCGGGAGACACCGGGGAGCTGTTTTTT.

The V gene is TRBV12-3 or TRBV12-4, the J gene TRBJ2-1; 11 nucleotides line up with TRBD1. Trimming took 8 bases from V and 3 from J; bases not matched to a gene: 6. This CDR3 contains 15 residues. The CDR3 DNA reads as TGTGCCAGCCCAGGGACAGGGGGTCTCTACAATGAGCAGTTCTTC. This codes for CASPGTGGLYNEQFF.

V and J are TRBV12-3 or TRBV12-4 and TRBJ2-2; D tentatively fits TRBD1 or TRBD2 (5 bases each). The CDR3 runs 17 residues. V lost 1 base, J lost 4 bases, and 16 bases lay in between. The CDR3 loop reads CASSLGGMRWATGELFF. The DNA of the CDR3 is TGTGCCAGCAGTTTAGGGGGGATGAGGTGGGCCACCGGGGAGCTGTTTTTT.

The rearrangement joins TRBV18 to TRBJ2-7, with D perhaps matching TRBD2 (6 bases). This CDR3 contains 13 residues. Trimming took off 3 bases at V and 5 bases at J, with 11 bases between the two ends. Per the germline V gene, CDR1 is KGHSH and CDR2 is LQKENI. CDR3 sequence reads: CASSPGGGDEQYF. For the CDR3, the DNA is TGTGCCAGCTCACCCGGCGGAGGGGACGAGCAGTACTTC.

The chain is built from TRBV20-1 and TRBJ1-5; D perhaps matches TRBD1 (6 bases). The germline V gene has CDR1 DFQATT and CDR2 SNEGSKA (reference sequence). V dropped 2 bases and J dropped 0 bases, with 14 bases sitting between them. The CDR3 is 16 amino acids. This CDR3 reads CSARRAPGDSNQPQHF. As DNA, the CDR3 is TGCAGTGCTAGAAGGGCTCCAGGGGATAGCAATCAGCCCCAGCATTTT.

This clonotype was detected only a few times. The chain employs TRBV20-1 and TRBJ1-6, with 9 bases that match TRBD1. The CDR3 is 15 residues long. Germline trimming cut 6 bases from V and 9 bases from J; bases unmatched to any gene: 12. Germline V gives CDR1 DFQATT, CDR2 SNEGSKA (reference sequence). The CDR3 is CSAQDRGILGSPLHF. In nucleotides, the CDR3 is TGCAGTGCGCAAGACAGGGGGATACTTGGTTCACCCCTCCACTTT.

A remark on this clonotype: With a much larger clone just one base away, this may be a read error. The chain joins TRBV28 to TRBJ2-1; 9 bases align to TRBD2. Germline V gene data show CDR1 as MDHEN and CDR2 as SYDVKM. The CDR3 length is 14 residues. CDR3 amino acids: CASKKAGGRDERFF. The CDR3 DNA sequence: TGTGCCAGCAAGAAGGCGGGAGGGCGGGATGAGCGGTTCTTC.

The rearrangement joins TRBV20-1 to TRBJ2-3; 10 bases map to TRBD1. The ends lost 7 bases at V and 3 bases at J; junction bases unmatched: 4. The length of the CDR3 is 13 residues. CDR1 DFQATT and CDR2 SNEGSKA come from the germline V gene (reference sequence). CDR3 residues: CSVWDRGTDTQYF. CDR3 nucleotide sequence: TGCAGTGTCTGGGACAGGGGAACAGATACGCAGTATTTT.

This clonotype has a handful of counts. The chain employs TRBV6-5 and TRBJ2-5; 11 nucleotides align to TRBD1. This CDR3 is built from 12 residues. Germline values: CDR1 MNHEY, CDR2 SVGAGI. Germline trimming cut 2 bases from V and 12 bases from J; bases unmatched to any gene: 2. CDR3 region: CASSYTGQGEYF. The CDR3 nucleotides are TGTGCCAGCAGTTACACGGGACAGGGGGAGTACTTC.

This clonotype was detected only a few times. The chain uses TRBV5-1 and TRBJ2-7, with D perhaps TRBD1 (6 bases). Germline-derived CDR1 and CDR2 are SGHRS and YFSETQ. The CDR3 consists of 15 residues. V shed 3 bases and J shed 4 bases, with 17 bases lying between them. The CDR3 loop is CASSSRQDIIYEQYF. CDR3 nucleotide sequence: TGCGCCAGCAGCTCCCGACAGGACATCATATACGAGCAGTACTTC.

The rearrangement links TRBV12-3 or TRBV12-4 to TRBJ1-3; TRBD1 agrees at 9 bases. V shed 1 base, J shed 0 bases, and the junction held 7 bases outside the gene matches. This CDR3 contains 18 residues. The CDR3 nucleotides read TGTGCCAGCAGTTTAGTTTTCTCGGGACAGGGCTCTGGAAACACCATATATTTT. This translates into CASSLVFSGQGSGNTIYF.

The chain joins TRBV20-1 to TRBJ2-1; D is undetermined. CDR1 is DFQATT, CDR2 SNEGSKA, per germline (reference sequence). Trimming left V 7 bases short and J 6 bases short, with 7 bases between. The CDR3 spans 10 residues. The CDR3 is CSGWVNEQFF. The CDR3 DNA reads as TGCAGTGGGTGGGTCAATGAGCAGTTCTTC.

In the case of this clonotype: At one end, the junction sequence differs from germline, possibly due to a read error. This chain uses TRBV7-2 with TRBJ2-7; a possible D gene is TRBD1 (5 bases). The CDR3 covers 13 residues. Germline V gene sequence: CDR1 SGHTA, CDR2 FQGNSA. CDR3 in amino acids: CASSYRRNYELYF. CDR3 in DNA: TGTGCCAGCAGCTACAGGCGTAACTACGAGCTGTACTTC. The complete variable domain, with remaining parts taken from reference TRBV7-2 and TRBJ2-7, reads GAGVSQSPSNKVTEKGKDVELRCDPISGHTALYWYRQSLGQGLEFLIYFQGNSAPDKSGLPSDRFSAERTGGSVSTLTIQRTQQEDSAVYLCASSYRRNYELYFGPGTRLTVT.

The V call is TRBV12-3 or TRBV12-4, the J call TRBJ2-1, with 9 bases lining up with TRBD2. With V trimmed by 7 bases and J by 7 bases, 8 bases remained unmatched. CDR3 length: 14 amino acids. CDR3 bases: TGTGCCAGCACCGGGACTAGCTATCGGAATGAGCAGTTCTTC. Translated: CASTGTSYRNEQFF.

This clonotype was picked up a small number of times. J is TRBJ2-7 and V is TRBV2; TRBD1 aligns across 7 bases. The J call may be faulty, since TRBJ2-5 better matches the DNA end. Germline V gene lookup returns CDR1 SNHLY and CDR2 FYNNEI. The CDR3 loop spans 14 amino acids. The CDR3, as DNA: TGTGCCAGCAGACCGCTGAAGGACAGGATGACCCAGTACTTC. This encodes CASRPLKDRMTQYF.

This clonotype has only a few counts. The chain joins TRBV9 to TRBJ2-2; 7 bases agree with TRBD1. The trim removed 2 bases at V and 3 bases at J, leaving 7 bases unmatched. There are 16 residues in the CDR3. Germline values: CDR1 SGDLS, CDR2 YYNGEE. The CDR3 region is CASSVGTEVYTGELFF. In nucleotides, the CDR3 is TGTGCCAGCAGCGTCGGGACAGAAGTATACACCGGGGAGCTGTTTTTT.

This clonotype was detected ten times or more. The chain joins TRBV9 to TRBJ2-1; D ambiguous. V was clipped by 0 bases and J by 4 bases, with 2 bases between them. The germline V gene encodes CDR1 SGDLS and CDR2 YYNGEE. The CDR3 loop spans 12 amino acids. CDR3 DNA sequence: TGTGCCAGCAGCGTAGAATACAATGAGCAGTTCTTC. Residues: CASSVEYNEQFF.

The CDR3 bases are TGTGCCAGCATTAACCCCGGGACAGATAATGAAAAACTGTTTTTT. Translated, it gives CASINPGTDNEKLFF. The chain couples TRBV2 to TRBJ1-4; TRBD1 aligns across 7 bases. V lost 7 bases to trimming and J lost 4 bases; unmatched junction nucleotides: 9. The CDR3 has 15 amino acids. The germline gives CDR1 SNHLY, CDR2 FYNNEI.

Comments on this clonotype: A much larger clone differs by one base, so this may be a read error. The genes are TRBV20-1 and TRBJ2-5; D is possibly TRBD1 (6 bases). The germline CDR1 and CDR2 sequences are DFQATT and SNEGSKA (reference sequence). The CDR3 is 12 amino acids. This CDR3 reads CSASSGAETPYF. The CDR3 coding sequence is TGCAGTGCTAGCTCAGGGGCAGAGACCCCGTACTTC.

V is TRBV3-1 and J is TRBJ2-6, with 8 nucleotides matching TRBD2. V dropped 4 bases and J dropped 0; count of bases not matched to a gene: 5. This CDR3 is built from 17 residues. CDR1 is LGHDT, CDR2 YNNKEL, per germline (reference sequence). The CDR3 coding sequence is TGTGCCAGCAGCCCGAAGCGGGGGCGCTCTGGGGCCAACGTCCTGACTTTC. This sequence encodes CASSPKRGRSGANVLTF.

This clonotype was picked up a small number of times. The rearrangement uses TRBV6-1 and TRBJ2-7; tentatively, D is TRBD1 (6 bases). The germline gives CDR1 MNHNS, CDR2 SASEGT. V was clipped by 4 bases and J by 0 bases, with 10 bases between them. The CDR3 has 14 residues. As DNA, the CDR3 is TGTGCCAGCAGTGCGACAGGAATCTCCTACGAGCAGTACTTC. This translates into CASSATGISYEQYF.

The chain has TRBV6-5 and TRBJ2-2; 12 positions agree with TRBD2. Germline assignment: CDR1 MNHEY and CDR2 SVGAGI. The CDR3 sequence is 16 residues long. V lost 6 bases and J lost 6; bases outside the gene matches: 8. CDR3 in amino acids: CASSLTSGRYAGELFF. The CDR3 DNA sequence: TGTGCCAGCAGCCTCACTAGCGGGAGGTACGCCGGGGAGCTGTTTTTT.

A few counts support this clonotype. This chain connects TRBV7-9 to TRBJ2-5; either TRBD1 or TRBD2 may fit D (5 bases each). The length of the CDR3 is 15 residues. Germline CDR1 SEHNR, CDR2 FQNEAQ (reference sequence). Trimming cost V 5 bases and J 1 base, with 14 bases left between them. The CDR3 region has the DNA TGTGCCAGCAGCCACCCGGGACGGTTCCAAGAGACCCAGTACTTC. Translating it yields CASSHPGRFQETQYF. Combining the CDR3 with reference TRBV7-9 and TRBJ2-5 gives the whole variable domain DTGVSQNPRHKITKRGQNVTFRCDPISEHNRLYWYRQTLGQGPEFLTYFQNEAQLEKSRLLSDRFSAERPKGSFSTLEIQRTEQGDSAMYLCASSHPGRFQETQYFGPGTRLLVL.

The chain recombines TRBV12-3 or TRBV12-4 with TRBJ2-5; TRBD1 or TRBD2 may be the D gene (5 bases each). The CDR3 is 12 amino acids. The V end lost 10 bases, the J end lost 7 bases, and 16 bases lay between the germline ends. DNA for the CDR3: TGTGCCACCACACGGGACGGCGGGACCCAGTACTTC. Protein product: CATTRDGGTQYF.

This chain joins TRBV10-1 and TRBJ2-2; D gene unclear. The germline gives CDR1 WNHNN, CDR2 SYGVQD (reference sequence). The CDR3 length is 15 residues. The V end was cut by 0 bases, the J end by 6 bases, with 11 bases between. The chain's CDR3 is CASSESLLGAGELFF. In nucleotides, the CDR3 is TGCGCCAGCAGTGAGTCGCTCCTGGGCGCCGGGGAGCTGTTTTTT.

This clonotype appeared a single time. The genes are TRBV20-1 and TRBJ2-2; 11 bases align to TRBD1. The CDR3 spans 20 residues. CDR1 is DFQATT, CDR2 SNEGSKA, per germline (reference sequence). With V trimmed by 7 bases and J by 3 bases, 22 bases remained unmatched. The CDR3 loop reads CSVIPLTGQGVYDYTGELFF. The CDR3 DNA sequence: TGCAGTGTCATCCCGTTGACGGGACAGGGGGTTTACGACTACACCGGGGAGCTGTTTTTT.